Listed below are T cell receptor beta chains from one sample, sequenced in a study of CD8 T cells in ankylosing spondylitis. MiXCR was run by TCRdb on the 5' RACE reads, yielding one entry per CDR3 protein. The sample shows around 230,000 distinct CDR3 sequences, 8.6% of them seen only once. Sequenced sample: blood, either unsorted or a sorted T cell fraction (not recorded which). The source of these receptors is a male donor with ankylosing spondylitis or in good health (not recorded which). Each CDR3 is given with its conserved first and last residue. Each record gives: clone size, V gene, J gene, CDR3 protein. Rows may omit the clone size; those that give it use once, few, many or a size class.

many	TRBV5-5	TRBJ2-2	CASSLFKGENTGELFF
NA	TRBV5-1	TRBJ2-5	CASRILAGATQETQYF
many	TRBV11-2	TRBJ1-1	CASSFQGVNTEAFF
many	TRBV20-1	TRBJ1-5	CSARDGTNQPQHF
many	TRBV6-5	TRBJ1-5	CASSYGGNSNQPQHF
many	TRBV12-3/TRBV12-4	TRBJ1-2	CASSLGAAGDRHGYTF
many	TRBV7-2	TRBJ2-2	CASSLDRLNTGELFF
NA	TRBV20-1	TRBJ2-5	CSARDLTDPEGVQETQYF
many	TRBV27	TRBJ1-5	CASKRGGQPQHF
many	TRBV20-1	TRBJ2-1	CSARWRDSYNEQFF
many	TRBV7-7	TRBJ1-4	CATRDRGHEKLFF
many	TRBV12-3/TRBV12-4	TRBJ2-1	CASSFRYNEQFF
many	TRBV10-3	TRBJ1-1	CAISESRGHVMNTEAFF
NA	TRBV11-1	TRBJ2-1	CASSFGLAGRNEQFF
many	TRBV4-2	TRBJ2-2	CASEIEARAKIPVNTGELFF
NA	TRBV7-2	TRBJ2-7	CASSYLGQGPISYEQYF
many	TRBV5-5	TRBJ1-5	CASSLMGGDSSSPQHF
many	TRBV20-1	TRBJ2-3	CSARKTPSTDTQYF
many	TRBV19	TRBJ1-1	CASTNTGGNTEAFF
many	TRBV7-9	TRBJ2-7	CASSPETSGAREQYF
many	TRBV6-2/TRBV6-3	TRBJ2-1	CATQGFEQFF
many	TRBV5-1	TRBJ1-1	CASSLVRGQGDTEAFF
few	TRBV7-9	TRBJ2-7	CASSLPVGGRVYEQYF
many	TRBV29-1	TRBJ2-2	CSVRPGQVNTGELFF
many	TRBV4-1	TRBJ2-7	CASSQDWEDPYEQYF
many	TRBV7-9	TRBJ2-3	CASSLTSTGWSTDTQYF